One and the same sample provided the 3 T cell receptor beta chains below, sequenced in a study of vaccination effects on CD4 cells after COVID-19. These receptors' antigens are unknown. At the end of roughly 9 days of culture, CD4+ T cells were isolated. Each person got two doses of an mRNA SARS-CoV-2 vaccine, BNT162b2 or mRNA-1273. The table came from immunoSEQ multiplex PCR; TCRdb's copy has only in-frame clones and leaves some out. Of some 69,000 clones listed, around 73% are singletons. The starting material was CD4+ T cells from PBMCs cultured without peptide, obtained after COVID-19 vaccination. The receptors were sampled from a human donor who received a COVID-19 vaccine.

The chain has TRBV24-1 and TRBJ1-1; 10 bases line up with TRBD1. V dropped 3 bases and J dropped 6; count of bases not matched to a gene: 3. CDR1 is KGHDR and CDR2 is SFDVKD in the germline V gene. This CDR3 spans 14 amino acids. The CDR3 region is CATSDRTGGAEAFF. The CDR3, as DNA: TGTGCCACCAGTGATCGGACAGGGGGGGCTGAAGCTTTCTTT.

The gene calls are TRBV14 and TRBJ1-6; 8 nucleotides agree with TRBD1. Per germline, CDR1 SGHDN and CDR2 FVKESK. The CDR3 totals 15 residues. The trim removed 3 bases at V and 7 bases at J, leaving 5 bases unmatched. The CDR3: CASSHSWTGNSPLHF. CDR3 coding DNA: TGTGCCAGCAGCCATTCCTGGACAGGGAATTCACCCCTCCACTTT. The entire variable domain, with the rest obtained from reference TRBV14 and TRBJ1-6, is as follows: EAGVTQFPSHSVIEKGQTVTLRCDPISGHDNLYWYRRVMGKEIKFLLHFVKESKQDESGMPNNRFLAERTGGTYSTLKVQPAELEDSGVYFCASSHSWTGNSPLHFGNGTRLTVT.

This chain uses TRBV30 with TRBJ1-1; possible D gene TRBD1, 5 bases. The CDR3 has 12 residues. V gave up 3 bases and J gave up 1 base, with 6 bases separating them. Germline CDR1 and CDR2: GTSNPN and SVGIG (reference sequence). The CDR3 loop reads CAWSDRNTEAFF. The CDR3, as DNA: TGTGCCTGGAGCGACAGGAACACTGAAGCTTTCTTT.